This entry lists 27 T cell receptor beta chains sequenced from one sample in a study of blood T cell repertoires in COVID-19. Profiling relied on immunoSEQ multiplex PCR, and the TCRdb table lists in-frame clones only, not all of them. Of about 160,000 clones in the sample, 79% are singletons; the top ten hold approximately 7.7%. Sequencing was carried out using peripheral blood. The receptor set was obtained from a woman aged 55-69 years with COVID-19, enrolled during active disease.

This chain uses TRBV7-2 with TRBJ2-1; 9 bases are a match to TRBD2. Germline V gives CDR1 SGHTA, CDR2 FQGNSA. J gave up 14 bases and V 1 base, and 3 bases lay outside the gene matches. The CDR3 length is 12 residues. The CDR3 DNA follows: TGTGCCAGCAGCTTAGGTAAGCGGGAGGAGTTCTTC. Translating it yields CASSLGKREEFF.

The chain has TRBV5-6 and TRBJ1-2; 9 bases match TRBD1. CDR1 and CDR2 (germline): SGHDT, YYEEEE. This CDR3 contains 16 residues. V shed 2 bases, J shed 2 bases, and the junction held 7 bases outside the gene matches. CDR3 DNA: TGTGCCAGCAGCTTATCCGGGGACAGGGCGAACTATGGCTACACCTTC. This gives the protein CASSLSGDRANYGYTF.

The V call is TRBV11-2, the J call TRBJ1-6, with D unclear. The germline V and J ends were trimmed by 0 bases and 6 bases, with 6 bases remaining between them. Per the germline V gene, CDR1 is SGHAT and CDR2 is FQNNGV. The CDR3 has 14 residues. The DNA of the CDR3 is TGTGCCAGCAGCTTAGACAGCGGTAATTCACCCCTCCACTTT. It specifies CASSLDSGNSPLHF.

The chain couples TRBV5-4 to TRBJ2-7; 9 bases are shared with TRBD1. Per the germline V gene, CDR1 is SGHNT and CDR2 is YYREEE (reference sequence). The CDR3 extends over 13 amino acids. V shed 3 bases and J 9 bases; nucleotides not matched to a gene: 7. The chain's CDR3 is CASSSGTGQVQYF. CDR3 DNA sequence: TGTGCCAGCAGCTCCGGGACAGGGCAGGTGCAGTACTTC.

The chain uses TRBV7-9 and TRBJ2-6, with D possibly matching TRBD1 (5 bases). Trimming left V 0 bases short and J 0 bases short, with 9 bases between. Germline V gives CDR1 SEHNR, CDR2 FQNEAQ (reference sequence). This CDR3 is 17 amino acids long. DNA for the CDR3: TGTGCCAGCAGCTTAGCGCTTGGGGCCTCTGGGGCCAACGTCCTGACTTTC. Translated, it gives CASSLALGASGANVLTF.

DNA of the CDR3: TGCGCCAGCAGCCAAGATGGCGGGAGGGCCTTGATGGAGACCCAGTACTTC. Translated: CASSQDGGRALMETQYF. The chain combines TRBV4-1 with TRBJ2-5; TRBD2 matches at 9 bases. Trimming at V came to 0 bases and at J to 5 bases, leaving 10 bases not matched to a gene. Germline CDR1 and CDR2: MGHRA and YSYEKL. The CDR3 totals 17 residues.

The J gene is TRBJ1-1, the V gene TRBV4-1, with D perhaps matching TRBD1 (6 bases). Germline lookup yields CDR1 MGHRA and CDR2 YSYEKL. The CDR3 extends over 13 amino acids. V was clipped by 4 bases and J by 4 bases, with 10 bases between them. The CDR3 here is CASSRRTVTEAFF. The DNA for the CDR3 is TGCGCCAGCAGCCGTCGGACAGTCACTGAAGCTTTCTTT.

CDR3 DNA sequence: TGTGCCAGCAGCACAGGGCTGGCGAACTATGGCTACACCTTC. Protein product: CASSTGLANYGYTF. The chain employs TRBV7-2 and TRBJ1-2; possibly TRBD1 for D (6 bases). Germline CDR1 reads SGHTA; CDR2 reads FQGNSA. The CDR3 runs 14 residues. The ends were cut back, 5 bases at V and 2 bases at J, with 12 bases in the middle.

This CDR3 is CASRASGGRGTQYF. The DNA of the CDR3 is TGTGCCAGCAGGGCTAGCGGGGGCCGGGGGACCCAGTACTTC. The chain joins TRBV6-5 to TRBJ2-5; TRBD2 aligns across 10 bases. This CDR3 comprises 14 residues. V dropped 6 bases and J dropped 7; count of bases not matched to a gene: 8. The germline V gene encodes CDR1 MNHEY and CDR2 SVGAGI.

V is TRBV6-1 and J is TRBJ2-7, with a weak D call TRBD2 (6 bases). CDR3 size: 13 residues. Germline values: CDR1 MNHNS, CDR2 SASEGT. With 3 bases removed from V and 4 bases from J, the gap between germline ends came to 10 bases. The CDR3 loop reads CASSDRGLYEQYV. CDR3 nucleotide sequence: TGTGCCAGCAGTGATCGGGGACTGTACGAGCAGTACGTC.

V is TRBV6-5 and J is TRBJ2-7; 10 positions agree with TRBD1. The V and J ends lost 6 bases and 5 bases, in that order; junction bases with no gene match: 4. CDR1 and CDR2 (germline): MNHEY, SVGAGI. This CDR3 is 13 amino acids long. CDR3 protein: CASRRTGGHEQYV. CDR3 in DNA: TGTGCCAGCAGGAGGACAGGGGGACACGAGCAGTACGTC.

This clone was recorded once. V gene TRBV3-1 (or the pseudogene TRBV3-2) combines with J gene TRBJ2-5; perhaps TRBD2 as D (5 bases). CDR3 size: 16 residues. V was shortened by 8 bases and J by 0 bases, with 19 bases between the two germline ends. Germline V CDR1 and CDR2: LGHDT, YNNKEL (reference sequence). The CDR3 loop is CASEPSVIANQETQYF. For the CDR3, the DNA is TGTGCCAGCGAGCCCTCAGTGATAGCGAACCAAGAGACCCAGTACTTC.

The V and J genes are TRBV5-1 and TRBJ2-1; 10 bases agree with TRBD1. Germline loops: CDR1 SGHRS, CDR2 YFSETQ. The V gene end was trimmed by 0 bases and the J gene end by 8 bases; junction bases not matched to a gene: 5. There are 15 residues in the CDR3. Written as DNA, the CDR3 is TGCGCCAGCAGCTTGGATGGGACAGGGGCGGATGAGCAGTTCTTC. This codes for CASSLDGTGADEQFF.

To note about this clone: Sequence at one end of the junction differs from germline and may be a read error. This sequence joins TRBV5-1 and TRBJ1-1, with 9 positions matching TRBD1. Germline CDR1 is SGHRS and CDR2 is YFSETQ. The CDR3 contains 15 residues. CDR3 sequence (DNA): TGCGCCAGCAGTTTGGGACAGGGTGGGGGCACTGAAGCTTTCTTT. Its protein is CASSLGQGGGTEAFF.

This clone was recorded a few times. This sequence joins TRBV5-1 and TRBJ2-1; D might be TRBD2 (7 bases). Germline assignment: CDR1 SGHRS and CDR2 YFSETQ. The germline V and J ends were trimmed by 4 bases and 2 bases, with 13 bases remaining between them. This CDR3 has 15 residues. Here the CDR3 DNA reads TGCGCCAGCAGCCCCGCGGGGGCTGCCTACAATGAGCAGTTCTTC. Its protein is CASSPAGAAYNEQFF.

The chain joins TRBV6-5 to TRBJ1-3; 8 bases fit TRBD1. The CDR3 totals 15 residues. V was clipped by 2 bases and J by 0 bases; unmatched bases: 0. Germline CDR1 reads MNHEY; CDR2 reads SVGAGI. This chain's CDR3 is CASSYGTGSGNTIYF. CDR3 DNA: TGTGCCAGCAGTTACGGGACAGGCTCTGGAAACACCATATATTTT.

This clone was seen many times. The J gene is TRBJ2-1, the V gene TRBV7-3; TRBD2 matches at 9 bases. Germline-derived CDR1 and CDR2 are SGHTA and FQGTGA. The CDR3 length is 15 residues. Unmatched junction bases numbered 3, after V lost 2 bases and J lost 4 bases. The CDR3 DNA follows: TGTGCCAGCAGCTTAGCGGGGGGGAATTACAATGAGCAGTTCTTC. It specifies CASSLAGGNYNEQFF.

The chain joins TRBV7-3 to TRBJ2-1, with 9 bases matching TRBD2. V lost 5 bases to trimming and J lost 7 bases; unmatched junction nucleotides: 9. Germline loops: CDR1 SGHTA, CDR2 FQGTGA. The CDR3 length is 15 residues. The CDR3 is CASSLTAGGRNEQFF. The CDR3, as DNA: TGTGCCAGCAGCCTTACAGCGGGAGGTCGGAATGAGCAGTTCTTC.

V is TRBV10-3 and J is TRBJ1-2; D not resolved. Trimming took 4 bases from V and 3 from J, leaving 9 bases between them. Germline V gene sequence: CDR1 ENHRY, CDR2 SYGVKD. The CDR3 spans 13 residues. The CDR3 nucleotides are TGTGCCATCAGTGGAGGATCGGACTATGGCTACACCTTC. This encodes CAISGGSDYGYTF.

The chain carries TRBV19 and TRBJ1-1, with 7 nucleotides matching TRBD1. The CDR3 is 14 residues long. Germline-derived CDR1 and CDR2 are LNHDA and SQIVND (reference sequence). V trimming: 7 bases; J trimming: 4 bases; junction bases outside the gene matches: 9. CDR3 DNA: TGTGCCAGTAAAAGAACAGGGGTACGCACTGAAGCTTTCTTT. Translated: CASKRTGVRTEAFF.

The CDR3 DNA reads TGCGCCAGCAGCTTGGAGGGTCGGGTCCAGCTTCGGGGAGAGACCCAGTACTTC. Encoded protein: CASSLEGRVQLRGETQYF. The gene calls are TRBV5-1 and TRBJ2-5, with D possibly being TRBD2 (5 bases). CDR1 is SGHRS, CDR2 YFSETQ, per germline. This CDR3 is 18 amino acids long. The germline V and J ends were trimmed by 0 bases and 4 bases, with 22 bases remaining between them.

CDR3: CASSQGGDTQYF. CDR3 nucleotides: TGTGCCAGCAGCCAAGGCGGAGATACGCAGTATTTT. The V gene is TRBV3-1 (or the pseudogene TRBV3-2), the J gene TRBJ2-3; D is uncertain. Germline CDR1 LGHDT, CDR2 YNNKEL (reference sequence). This CDR3 contains 12 residues. With 1 base removed from V and 5 bases from J, the gap between germline ends came to 4 bases.

This clone was detected only once. V and J are TRBV3-1 (or the pseudogene TRBV3-2) and TRBJ2-1, with unresolved D. The CDR3 loop spans 15 amino acids. Germline CDR1 and CDR2: LGHDT and YNNKEL (reference sequence). V lost 1 base and J 9 bases, leaving 16 bases between the germline ends. In DNA form, the CDR3 reads TGTGCCAGCAGCCAAGTGGGTGTGGCCGGCGGTGAGCAGTTCTTC. It specifies CASSQVGVAGGEQFF.

This clone was detected only once. This chain links TRBV6-6 with TRBJ2-7, with D perhaps matching TRBD2 (7 bases). CDR3 length equals 14 residues. Germline V gives CDR1 MNHNY, CDR2 SVGAGI (reference sequence). Trimming shortened V by 5 bases and J by 3 bases, and 14 bases separated the two germline ends. CDR3 nucleotides: TGTGCCAGCAGTCCCCCGGGGGGACACTACGAGCAGTACGTC. Amino acids: CASSPPGGHYEQYV.

This chain uses TRBV7-3 with TRBJ2-4; unclear D gene. Germline lookup yields CDR1 SGHTA and CDR2 FQGTGA. The CDR3 loop spans 13 amino acids. Trimming removed 3 bases at V and 5 bases at J, with 8 bases between. The CDR3 loop reads CASSLGSQNIQYF. CDR3 in DNA: TGTGCCAGCAGCTTGGGTAGCCAAAACATTCAGTACTTC.

This CDR3 is CASSLAGGYNEQFF. The DNA of the CDR3 is TGTGCCAGCAGTTTAGCGGGGGGCTACAATGAGCAGTTCTTC. The rearrangement uses TRBV28 and TRBJ2-1; 8 bases line up with TRBD2. The CDR3 consists of 14 residues. With V trimmed by 2 bases and J by 3 bases, 0 bases remained unmatched. CDR1 MDHEN and CDR2 SYDVKM come from the germline V gene.

The chain joins TRBV5-6 to TRBJ1-1, with a possible D match to TRBD1 (5 bases). Germline CDR1 SGHDT, CDR2 YYEEEE. The CDR3 runs 14 residues. Trimming pared 1 base from V and 1 base from J, leaving 8 bases between. The CDR3 spells CASSLRGQNTEAFF. The CDR3, as DNA: TGTGCCAGCAGCTTGCGAGGACAGAACACTGAAGCTTTCTTT.